This T cell receptor beta chain was recovered during a study of blood T cell repertoires in COVID-19. Germline V lookup: CDR1 LNHDA, CDR2 SQIVND (reference sequence). Trimming cost V 5 bases and J 3 bases, with 4 bases left between them. The length of the CDR3 is 11 residues. Produced via immunoSEQ multiplex PCR; TCRdb's table is partial and in-frame only. The profile shows 40,000 to 50,000 clones, 85% to 90% of them singletons. The chain uses TRBV19 and TRBJ1-2; D gene ambiguous. The sample comprised PBMCs or T cells enriched from blood (not recorded which). This receptor was obtained from a woman aged 45-60 years who had recovered from COVID-19. The CDR3 is CASSLHYGYTF. DNA for the CDR3: TGTGCCAGTAGTCTACACTATGGCTACACCTTC.